This T cell receptor (beta chain) was obtained from a study of T cells after yellow fever vaccination. A single record per CDR3 protein comes from TCRdb applying MiXCR to the 5' RACE reads. The table records approximately 170,000 distinct CDR3 sequences, 9.5% to 12% of them present only once. Overall study results and limits: On re-exposure, the response was weaker but peaked faster, at day 5 versus 15. Abundant clonotypes from the bulk population could contaminate FACS-sorted repertoires. Post-booster reappearance was seen for most primary-vaccination clones (roughly 96% CD4, about 90% CD8).

V was cut by 1 base and J by 7 bases, with 4 bases left in between. From germline, CDR1 is SGHAT and CDR2 FQNNGV. The CDR3 consists of 12 residues. This clonotype was detected a few times. As yet, its antigen is unknown. This clonotype was obtained from a young man who received the YFV17D yellow fever vaccine. Sequencing was performed on CD8+ T cells sorted from PBMCs, taken 15 days after the yellow fever booster vaccination. The V and J genes are TRBV11-2 and TRBJ1-4; no firm D call. CDR3 nucleotide sequence: TGTGCCAGCAGCTTAGGGTTTGAAAAACTGTTTTTT. Its protein product is CASSLGFEKLFF.